This T cell receptor beta chain was retrieved from a study of blood T cell repertoires in COVID-19. In the study overall: The study drew acute and convalescent COVID-19 samples from the United States, Italy and Spain. PBMCs, B-cell-depleted T cells, or T cells provided the cDNA or gDNA that made up the material.

Clones were sequenced by immunoSEQ multiplex PCR, and TCRdb holds only the in-frame ones, with some missing. This table holds 250,000 or so clones, nearly 90% found once. Seattle patients were enrolled during active infection and followed longitudinally. This clone was seen only once. V lost 0 bases and J lost 0, with 6 bases in between. The CDR3 totals 15 residues. Germline CDR1 reads MNHEY; CDR2 reads SVGAGI. Sequenced material: peripheral blood. The V gene is TRBV6-5, the J gene TRBJ1-3; D call uncertain. The source of this sequence is an older woman with COVID-19, enrolled during active disease. The CDR3 DNA follows: TGTGCCAGCAGTTACTCTCGGGACTCTGGAAACACCATATATTTT. Translation: CASSYSRDSGNTIYF.